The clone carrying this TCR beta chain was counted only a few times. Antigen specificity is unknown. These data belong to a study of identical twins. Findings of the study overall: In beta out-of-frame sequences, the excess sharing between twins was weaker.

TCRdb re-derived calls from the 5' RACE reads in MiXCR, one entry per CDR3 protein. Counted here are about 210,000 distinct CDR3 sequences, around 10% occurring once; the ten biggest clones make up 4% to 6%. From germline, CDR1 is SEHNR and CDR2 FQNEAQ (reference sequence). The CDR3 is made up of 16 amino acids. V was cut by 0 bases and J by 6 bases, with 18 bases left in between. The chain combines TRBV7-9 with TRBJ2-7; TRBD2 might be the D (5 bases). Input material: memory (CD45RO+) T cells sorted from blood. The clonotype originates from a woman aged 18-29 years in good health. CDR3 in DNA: TGTGCCAGCAGCTTAGCCGGGCCTCGCGGAGGCTTCGAGCAGTACTTC. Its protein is CASSLAGPRGGFEQYF.